This T cell receptor beta chain derives from a study of cytomegalovirus exposure and HLA in healthy donors (dated by TCRdb to 2015 to 2018). At the level of the whole study: In an earlier analysis of roughly 500 of the donors, 276 Gb of sequence data and 120 million or so unique TCR beta sequences from 180 million or so T cells were reported. Across roughly 420 genotyped donors of the cohort, an average of approximately 240,000 unique TCR beta nucleotide sequences per donor were sequenced, and roughly 20% of those sequences were non-productive. About 280 gigabases of sequencing data and around 88 million unique TCR sequences made up an early release that covered several hundred HLA-typed donors. Both class I and class II loci were covered by HLA typing, at four-digit resolution. Alongside the repertoire data, information on donor age, sex, ethnicity and CMV serostatus was compiled. Besides the first cohort of some 670 subjects, a separate validation cohort made up of roughly 120 different subjects was used. Several DR-DQ haplotypes were handled as single units for association and clustering because linkage in the cohort was strong. In the later analysis, no new phenotypic data were used to find candidate immune exposures; instead, reliance was placed on TCR beta sequences and their occurrence across donors. Of the 300 to 500 genotyped donors, roughly 80% were placed in the genetic ancestry cluster associated with self-reported Caucasian donors. Every repertoire in the discovery cohort had been generated on one and the same sequencing platform. To decide whether each TCR beta V gene segment behaved as functional or pseudogenic, an earlier analysis of approximately 620 of the donors relied on high-throughput TCR beta sequencing. A later genetic analysis used genome-wide SNP genotypes for about 60% of the 666 donors, treating that subset as a discovery cohort. The aim of the study was to test whether cataloging public T cell receptors could identify signatures of past pathogen exposure. High-throughput TCR immunosequencing, statistical association of individual TCRs with disease status, and machine learning were combined to predict cytomegalovirus infection status. Typing coverage varied by locus: 629-630 donors for A, B, C, DRB1 and DQB1; some 520 for DQA1; around 570 for DPA1; 450 to 480 for DPB1. The T cell repertoires of under 700 subjects were profiled by immunosequencing and related to cytomegalovirus serostatus. In a later analysis, previously published TCR beta repertoires from 550 to 700 donors were re-analyzed and high-resolution HLA genotyping was added so that TCR occurrence patterns could be studied.

In total, 500 to 700 healthy bone marrow donors made up the cohort. Cohort members were all nominally healthy when sampled, although unrecorded immune exposures were likely present. The donor was CMV seronegative and was included in the group of over 300 seronegative cohort members. A peripheral blood sample was collected from each donor, and TCR beta sequencing was performed on peripheral blood mononuclear cells. Genomic DNA extraction from the blood cell samples was performed with the Qiagen DNeasy Blood Extraction Kit. Library method: the immunoSEQ multiplex PCR assay. For the multiplex PCR, a mixture combining 60 forward primers for TCR Vbeta segments and 13 reverse primers for TCR Jbeta segments was used. The CDR3 region of rearranged TCR beta genes was amplified from genomic DNA by a multiplex PCR assay. The amplified TCR beta libraries were sequenced on the Illumina HiSeq System as 87-base-pair reads. Processing in the source paper ran as follows. A later analysis counted about 82 million unique TCR beta chains across the roughly 700 repertoires, and some 11 million of these chains were shared by at least two donors. To remove PCR and sequencing errors, raw reads were error-corrected and collapsed into unique sequences using a nearest-neighbor algorithm that merged closely related sequences. Alignment of CDR3 sequences to IMGT reference sequences was used to assign V, D and J gene segments. Each retained sequence needed at least a six-nucleotide match to both a V gene segment and a J gene segment. Rearrangements were called productive when the CDR3 lacked stop codons and stayed in frame with V and J; all others were non-productive. Following IMGT convention, CDR3 was defined as the stretch from the second conserved V-encoded cysteine up to the conserved J-encoded phenylalanine. Sequences without an unambiguous match to a single V gene segment were excluded from the earlier analysis of 500 to 700 of the donors. In an earlier analysis of around 600 of the donors, V segments were called functional above 56.7% productive rearrangements and were called segregating when the between-donor standard deviation exceeded 5%. To diagnose cytomegalovirus status from the catalog of TCR beta chain sequences, a statistical classification framework was built. V and J gene assignment, in a later analysis, came from comparing TCR nucleotide sequences with IMGT/GENE-DB human TR gene sequences. A later analysis assigned CDR3 sequences and most-parsimonious VDJ recombination scenarios with the TCRdist pipeline. A later analysis defined each TCR beta chain by its CDR3 amino acid sequence plus V-gene family, and excluded reads lacking a unique V-gene family. To address suspected cross-contamination and a sequencing artifact, a later analysis removed a few hundred highly shared, low-generation-probability nucleotide sequences. A later analysis calculated a clonal expansion index for each public chain from normalized within-repertoire ranks of inferred template counts. In a later analysis, generation probabilities were computed using a VDJ recombination model fitted to out-of-frame rearrangements, and the results were checked against IGoR. In a later analysis, hypergeometric tests were used to score TCR-TCR, TCR-HLA and TCR-CMV co-occurrence, with a repertoire-size bias correction applied to TCR pairs. To estimate false discovery rates, a later analysis permuted the HLA or CMV assignments 20 times. In a later analysis, co-occurring TCRs were grouped using DBSCAN, and TCRdist sequence similarity was added for clustering within HLA-allele-positive subsets. For co-occurrence clustering, repertoires with fewer than 30,000 or more than 120,000 public chains were excluded, along with 4 to 6 repertoires with anomalous nucleotide sharing. In its TCRdb copy, this immuneACCESS table keeps in-frame sequences only and misses some clones. Where compared with another copy, unresolved V genes explain less than half of these, and the others have no known cause. That table gives V, J and clone size, and the DNA gave D and trimming. The sample table records about 160,000 clones; approximately 80% of these occur just once. The top ten hold approximately 2.3% of the sample.

Study-wide findings and limitations: For the cohort, immune exposure information was limited to CMV serostatus. A later analysis associated 17,000 or so TCR beta sequences with specific HLA alleles at a false discovery rate of 0.05. Some IMGT-functional V segments, including TRBV6-2 and TRBV6-3, could not be told apart with the 87-base-pair reads, so those segments were excluded. Sequencing depth was assumed to be roughly uniform across donors in the presence/absence analyses, though that assumption may not hold. A later analysis found that most CMV-associated TCR beta chains appeared HLA-restricted, with HLA associations seemingly driven largely by CMV exposure. According to a later genetic analysis, donors in an Asian-associated ancestry cluster had fewer N-insertions in productive TCRs than the approximately 700-donor mean. The classifier was reported to diagnose cytomegalovirus status with high specificity and sensitivity in both the original and validation cohorts. Correlated functional status among segregating V segments might be attributable to linkage disequilibrium, but an unknown experimental factor could not be ruled out. Several of the top co-occurrence clusters appeared to be linked to parvovirus B19, influenza, CMV and Epstein-Barr virus, according to a later analysis. A total of 150 or so TCR beta chains were listed by the study as associated with cytomegalovirus. A few of the identified cytomegalovirus-associated TCR beta chains were confirmed in vitro to be specific for cytomegalovirus antigens. Because counts were too low, under 20 rarely observed V segments, including chromosome 9 orphons, were left out of the earlier analysis of a few hundred of the donors. An association between a missense DCLRE1C variant and V-gene and J-gene trimming of TCR beta chains was found in a later genetic analysis and replicated in an independent cohort. A further reported finding was that TCR beta sequences accurately predicted the HLA-A and HLA-B alleles for most subjects in the first cohort. In a later analysis, HLA-associated TCR beta chains showed more clonal expansion and lower generation probabilities than non-associated chains that were equally common. While some public TCRs were present in many individuals, most TCR sequences turned up only very rarely across donors. HLA typing was unavailable for some donors at each locus, so association tests used only the typed subset. A later analysis found that TCR association rates varied across HLA loci, with DRB1 alleles showing the most associated TCRs and HLA-C alleles the fewest. Only TCR beta chains were sequenced in this cohort, and the absence of alpha or paired-chain data limited detectable features. The sequencing pipeline was judged likely to have produced a cluster of highly shared sequence variants as a technical artifact. The authors suggested that the approach could potentially be generalized to other disease states and immunological phenotypes. In an earlier analysis of under 600 of the donors, most TCR beta V segments were observed in productive rearrangements about 90% or about 30% of the time, broadly matching IMGT annotations. When HLA alleles, especially DR and DQ, strongly co-occurred, attributing TCR associations to individual alleles was difficult.

Inclusive of the bounding cysteine and phenylalanine, the CDR3 is 13 residues long. Only the CDR3 DNA is retained, 39 bases long and in frame from the first base. The germline V gene (reference sequence) specifies SEHNR as CDR1 and FQNEAQ as CDR2. This clone has a single count. What this receptor recognizes is not known. It has no much larger one-base neighbor in the sample; base qualities were not kept. Rearrangement joined TRBV7-9 to TRBJ2-5; 10 central nucleotides agree with TRBD1. The closer fit of TRBJ2-7 to the DNA end suggests the J call may be wrong. The sequenced sample was PBMCs. The receptor comes from a male donor in good health and CMV-seronegative. The CDR3 corresponds to CASSPDRGVEQYF. The nucleotide sequence reads TGTGCCAGCAGCCCGGACAGGGGGGTCGAGCAGTACTTC.